The clone carrying this TCR beta chain has a count of ten or more. Here immunoSEQ multiplex PCR was the method, and the copy in TCRdb shows in-frame clones only, minus some. Of 250,000 to 350,000 clones in the sample, roughly 88% were seen once. CDR3 length: 14 amino acids. From germline, CDR1 is SGHTA and CDR2 FQGNSA. With V trimmed by 3 bases and J by 7 bases, 1 base remained unmatched. The entry originates in a study of blood T cell repertoires in COVID-19. The overall study: Sources were T cells, B-cell-depleted T cells, or PBMCs; the material itself was cDNA or gDNA.

The V gene is TRBV7-2, the J gene TRBJ1-6; the match to TRBD1 covers 9 bases. The sequenced sample was peripheral blood. This TCR derives from a human donor with COVID-19, enrolled during active disease. The donor label of this sample is uncertain. The CDR3 is CASSLDRGNSPLHF. As DNA, the CDR3 is TGTGCCAGCAGCTTGGACAGGGGAAATTCACCCCTCCACTTT.